Below, 25 T cell receptor beta chains from the same sample are listed, as sequenced in a study of CD8+ T cells in alopecia areata (dated by TCRdb to about 2018). The library was produced with the immunoSEQ multiplex PCR assay. To provide template for TCR sequencing, every sample had RNA extracted and reverse transcribed into cDNA. Here the immuneACCESS table is served through TCRdb, limited to in-frame sequences with V and J called. Missing clones are a known gap in these copies; in checked studies unresolved V genes cover under half, and the rest lacks a known reason. The sample records fewer than 250,000 clones, roughly two fifths of which are singletons. The top ten clones comprise 0.48% of the sample. The treatment or condition tag for this specimen amounts to: oral pan-JAK inhibitor, 5-10 mg twice daily. The sample was CD4+ T cells sorted from blood, taken between weeks 30 and 35, from a patient treated with tofacitinib. The receptors were gathered from a human donor with alopecia areata.

At least ten counts were recorded for this clone. This chain joins TRBV5-1 and TRBJ2-7, with D perhaps matching TRBD1 or TRBD2 (6 bases each). The CDR3 covers 14 residues. Trimming shortened V by 0 bases and J by 7 bases, and 14 bases separated the two germline ends. CDR1 SGHRS and CDR2 YFSETQ come from the germline V gene. CDR3: CASSLDPGAWEQYF. In DNA form, the CDR3 reads TGCGCCAGCAGCTTGGACCCGGGGGCATGGGAGCAGTACTTC. Variable domain in full (rest from reference TRBV5-1 and TRBJ2-7): KAGVTQTPRYLIKTRGQQVTLSCSPISGHRSVSWYQQTPGQGLQFLFEYFSETQRNKGNFPGRFSGRQFSNSRSEMNVSTLELGDSALYLCASSLDPGAWEQYFGPGTRLTVT.

The chain couples TRBV9 to TRBJ1-1; D gene ambiguous. Trimming shortened V by 3 bases and J by 3 bases, and 9 bases separated the two germline ends. The CDR3 length is 13 residues. Germline V lookup: CDR1 SGDLS, CDR2 YYNGEE. This chain's CDR3 is CASSALGDTEAFF. In DNA form, the CDR3 reads TGTGCCAGCAGCGCTTTAGGTGACACTGAAGCTTTCTTT.

The chain combines TRBV6-6 with TRBJ2-7; maybe TRBD1 (6 bases). The CDR3 extends over 13 amino acids. Germline V gene data show CDR1 as MNHNY and CDR2 as SVGAGI (reference sequence). V lost 8 bases and J lost 4, with 15 bases in between. The CDR3: CASSNREKYEQYF. The CDR3 DNA reads as TGTGCCAGCTCAAACAGGGAAAAATACGAGCAGTACTTC.

The CDR3 DNA follows: TGTGCCAGCTCGCTCCGGGGACTAGCGGGGGTCTACGAGCAGTACTTC. Translation: CASSLRGLAGVYEQYF. The chain carries TRBV2 and TRBJ2-7; 14 nucleotides line up with TRBD2. The germline V gene encodes CDR1 SNHLY and CDR2 FYNNEI. The J segment lost 3 bases and the V segment lost 8 bases, leaving 9 bases of the junction unmatched. The CDR3 runs 16 residues.

The V call is TRBV4-1, the J call TRBJ1-2; D may be TRBD1 (5 bases). Germline V gene lookup returns CDR1 MGHRA and CDR2 YSYEKL. V was clipped by 8 bases and J by 1 base, with 11 bases between them. This CDR3 is built from 13 residues. CDR3 residues: CASGAGHNYGYTF. CDR3 DNA: TGCGCCAGCGGGGCAGGCCATAACTATGGCTACACCTTC.

The V call is TRBV9, the J call TRBJ2-5; 9 bases are a match to TRBD2. V lost 0 bases to trimming and J lost 1 base; unmatched junction nucleotides: 7. The CDR3 runs to 17 residues. The V gene's germline CDR1 is SGDLS and CDR2 YYNGEE. DNA of the CDR3: TGTGCCAGCAGCGTAGGTAGTAGCGGGGGAATCCAAGAGACCCAGTACTTC. Translation: CASSVGSSGGIQETQYF.

This chain uses TRBV4-1 with TRBJ1-1; D is perhaps TRBD1 (5 bases). Germline assignment: CDR1 MGHRA and CDR2 YSYEKL. The CDR3 is 14 residues long. The germline V and J ends were trimmed by 3 bases and 1 base, with 9 bases remaining between them. This CDR3 is CASSQDTGNTEAFF. In DNA form, the CDR3 reads TGCGCCAGCAGCCAGGACACCGGGAACACTGAAGCTTTCTTT.

This clone was seen more than once but under ten times. This sequence joins TRBV7-2 and TRBJ2-4, with a tentative D call TRBD1 (5 bases). The germline V gene has CDR1 SGHTA and CDR2 FQGNSA. Trimming removed 1 base from V and 1 base from J, with 20 bases in between. This CDR3 spans 19 amino acids. CDR3: CASSLVPRAGKYAKNIQYF. DNA of the CDR3: TGTGCCAGCAGCTTAGTGCCCAGGGCAGGGAAATATGCCAAAAACATTCAGTACTTC.

The chain joins TRBV7-8 to TRBJ2-7; D uncertain. Trimming removed 0 bases from V and 6 bases from J, with 12 bases in between. This CDR3 has 14 amino acids. From germline, CDR1 is SGHVS and CDR2 FQNEAQ. The CDR3 is CASSLAIPPGEQYF. The CDR3 region has the DNA TGTGCCAGCAGCTTAGCGATCCCCCCCGGCGAGCAGTACTTC.

Written as DNA, the CDR3 is TGTGCCTGGAGTCGCCTCAGGGGAATTAACACTGAAGCTTTCTTT. It encodes CAWSRLRGINTEAFF. The rearrangement uses TRBV30 and TRBJ1-1; possible D gene TRBD1, 6 bases. Trimming stripped 2 bases from V and 2 bases from J, with 15 bases between. CDR1 and CDR2 (germline): GTSNPN, SVGIG (reference sequence). The CDR3 totals 15 residues.

This clone was seen a few times. The chain is built from TRBV5-1 and TRBJ2-1; maybe TRBD2 (6 bases). From germline, CDR1 is SGHRS and CDR2 YFSETQ. Trimming took off 0 bases at V and 7 bases at J, with 11 bases between the two ends. CDR3 length equals 14 residues. Here the CDR3 reads CASSLGTNRNEQFF. CDR3 DNA sequence: TGCGCCAGCAGCTTGGGGACTAACCGGAATGAGCAGTTCTTC.

This clone showed up just a few times. V is TRBV5-1 and J is TRBJ1-1; D uncertain. The length of the CDR3 is 13 residues. CDR1 and CDR2 (germline): SGHRS, YFSETQ. The V end was cut by 0 bases, the J end by 2 bases, with 5 bases between. CDR3 nucleotides: TGCGCCAGCAGCTTGGAAAGCAACACTGAAGCTTTCTTT. Translating it yields CASSLESNTEAFF.

The table lists this clone with a few counts. The chain employs TRBV18 and TRBJ2-3, with D perhaps matching TRBD1 (5 bases). This CDR3 contains 13 residues. Trimming pared 2 bases from V and 4 bases from J, leaving 7 bases between. Germline CDR1 is KGHSH and CDR2 is LQKENI. The CDR3 nucleotides read TGTGCCAGCTCACCAGGGGCCGCAGATACGCAGTATTTT. Translation gives CASSPGAADTQYF.

The chain carries TRBV2 and TRBJ2-7; TRBD2 might be the D (7 bases). Germline CDR1 SNHLY, CDR2 FYNNEI. Deletions cut 7 bases from V and 5 bases from J, with 15 bases between. The CDR3 spans 13 residues. In DNA, the CDR3 is TGTGCCAGCATGTGGGGGGGGCGCAACGAGCAGTACTTC. This encodes CASMWGGRNEQYF.

This clone was seen only a few times. V usage is TRBV10-3 and J usage is TRBJ1-2; D gene ambiguous. The CDR3 loop spans 14 amino acids. Germline loops: CDR1 ENHRY, CDR2 SYGVKD. Trimming stripped 6 bases from V and 2 bases from J, with 13 bases between. The CDR3 DNA reads as TGTGCCATCAGGGCGGTCGAGGGAAACTATGGCTACACCTTC. Encoded protein: CAIRAVEGNYGYTF.

V gene TRBV5-6 combines with J gene TRBJ2-3, with TRBD1 matching over 8 bases. V gave up 0 bases and J gave up 3 bases; unmatched junction bases: 3. Germline values: CDR1 SGHDT, CDR2 YYEEEE. This CDR3 has 15 residues. The DNA for the CDR3 is TGTGCCAGCAGCTTGGATCAGGGGGCGACAGATACGCAGTATTTT. Amino acid sequence: CASSLDQGATDTQYF.

This clone was found a few times. The gene calls are TRBV4-1 and TRBJ2-6; possibly TRBD1 for D (6 bases). The V gene lost 2 bases and the J gene lost 0 bases, with 8 bases spanning the gap. Per germline, CDR1 MGHRA and CDR2 YSYEKL. The CDR3 runs to 16 residues. CDR3 nucleotide sequence: TGCGCCAGCAGCCAAACAGGGACCTCTGGGGCCAACGTCCTGACTTTC. Its translation is CASSQTGTSGANVLTF.

The chain is built from TRBV27 and TRBJ1-1; D is ambiguous. This CDR3 has 13 residues. V shed 3 bases and J shed 1 base, with 6 bases lying between them. Germline V gene data show CDR1 as MNHEY and CDR2 as SMNVEV (reference sequence). The CDR3 protein is CASSFGGNTEAFF. CDR3 bases: TGTGCCAGCAGTTTCGGCGGGAACACTGAAGCTTTCTTT.

The chain carries TRBV29-1 and TRBJ1-5; D perhaps matches TRBD1 (5 bases). Per germline, CDR1 SQVTM and CDR2 ANQGSEA. V was shortened by 4 bases and J by 4 bases, with 11 bases between the two germline ends. The length of the CDR3 is 13 residues. CDR3 nucleotides: TGCAGCGTTGCGCGGGGGGATAATCAGCCCCAGCATTTT. Translated: CSVARGDNQPQHF.

This clone showed up just once. The chain recombines TRBV25-1 with TRBJ2-7, with a weak D call TRBD2 (6 bases). Germline V gene lookup returns CDR1 MGHDK and CDR2 SYGVNS. CDR3 length equals 15 residues. V was pared by 5 bases and J by 5 bases, with 19 bases between. The CDR3 DNA reads TGTGCCAGCAGTCCCCCCGGAGGGATGGACGACGAGCAGTACTTC. Amino acids: CASSPPGGMDDEQYF.

The rearrangement joins TRBV9 to TRBJ1-1; D remains ambiguous. V lost 0 bases and J lost 0, with 9 bases in between. The germline gives CDR1 SGDLS, CDR2 YYNGEE. The CDR3 is 15 residues long. CDR3 DNA: TGTGCCAGCAGCGTAGGTTGGAGCGTGAACACTGAAGCTTTCTTT. This sequence encodes CASSVGWSVNTEAFF. Full variable domain (rest looked up from reference TRBV9 and TRBJ1-1): DSGVTQTPKHLITATGQRVTLRCSPRSGDLSVYWYQQSLDQGLQFLIQYYNGEERAKGNILERFSAQQFPDLHSELNLSSLELGDSALYFCASSVGWSVNTEAFFGQGTRLTVV.

J is TRBJ2-3 and V is TRBV5-8; unclear D gene. Germline lookup yields CDR1 SGHTS and CDR2 YDEGEE. The CDR3 is made up of 14 amino acids. Trimming took 3 bases from V and 2 from J, leaving 10 bases between them. In nucleotides, the CDR3 is TGTGCCAGCAGCTCCTACTCATTCACAGATACGCAGTATTTT. It codes for CASSSYSFTDTQYF.

This clone was observed a few times. J is TRBJ2-1 and V is TRBV5-6, with D hard to call. V gave up 0 bases and J gave up 8 bases, with 3 bases separating them. CDR1 is SGHDT and CDR2 is YYEEEE in the germline V gene. CDR3 length equals 11 residues. The CDR3 DNA reads TGTGCCAGCAGCTTGGGGTATGAGCAGTTCTTC. Its protein product is CASSLGYEQFF. The whole variable domain, remainder taken from reference TRBV5-6 and TRBJ2-1, is DAGVTQSPTHLIKTRGQQVTLRCSPKSGHDTVSWYQQALGQGPQFIFQYYEEEERQRGNFPDRFSGHQFPNYSSELNVNALLLGDSALYLCASSLGYEQFFGPGTRLTVL.

This clone was seen a few times. This rearrangement joins TRBV25-1 to TRBJ2-4; no firm D call. The CDR3 covers 11 residues. Trimming pared 6 bases from V and 5 bases from J, leaving 5 bases between. The germline V gene has CDR1 MGHDK and CDR2 SYGVNS. CDR3 DNA sequence: TGTGCCAGCAGCCAGGAAAACATTCAGTACTTC. Amino acids: CASSQENIQYF.

The rearrangement joins TRBV19 to TRBJ1-5, with D unclear. This CDR3 contains 16 residues. Germline values: CDR1 LNHDA, CDR2 SQIVND (reference sequence). V dropped 0 bases and J dropped 1 base, with 10 bases sitting between them. CDR3 DNA sequence: TGTGCCAGTAGTATAGACCCCGTGGGGAGCAATCAGCCCCAGCATTTT. It encodes CASSIDPVGSNQPQHF. Complete variable domain (other parts from reference TRBV19 and TRBJ1-5): DGGITQSPKYLFRKEGQNVTLSCEQNLNHDAMYWYRQDPGQGLRLIYYSQIVNDFQKGDIAEGYSVSREKKESFPLTVTSAQKNPTAFYLCASSIDPVGSNQPQHFGDGTRLSIL.